The 10 T cell receptor beta chains reported below all come from one sample, sequenced in a study of Graves' ophthalmopathy and Graves' hyperthyroidism. Transcripts of RNA were the source for amplifying TCR beta CDR3 regions. Investigators did first-round RT-PCR with HTBI primers, then second-round multiplex PCR. A single record per CDR3 protein comes from TCRdb applying MiXCR to the multiplex PCR reads. The table records roughly 230,000 distinct CDR3 sequences, roughly 21% of them present only once. The sample consisted of peripheral blood. Receptors originate from a woman aged 45-59 years with Graves' ophthalmopathy.

This clonotype was counted ten times or more. The chain carries TRBV9 and TRBJ1-1, with unresolved D. The CDR3 is 15 amino acids. The V end was cut by 0 bases, the J end by 0 bases, with 9 bases between. In germline, CDR1 is SGDLS, CDR2 YYNGEE. The DNA of the CDR3 is TGTGCCAGCAGCGTAGGGTGGGGAATGAACACTGAAGCTTTCTTT. As protein: CASSVGWGMNTEAFF.

This clonotype was seen only a few times. The chain is built from TRBV4-1 and TRBJ2-5; the match to TRBD2 covers 7 bases. Germline CDR1 is MGHRA and CDR2 is YSYEKL. The CDR3 length is 14 residues. Trimming removed 2 bases from V and 9 bases from J; junction bases left unmatched: 9. CDR3 amino acids: CASSQTPGLRAQYF. The CDR3 nucleotides read TGCGCCAGCAGCCAAACCCCGGGACTACGGGCCCAGTACTTC.

The V and J genes are TRBV4-1 and TRBJ1-2; tentative D call: TRBD1 (6 bases). V was clipped by 4 bases and J by 8 bases, with 26 bases between them. This CDR3 region has 17 residues. Germline loops: CDR1 MGHRA, CDR2 YSYEKL. For the CDR3, the DNA is TGCGCCAGCAGCCGAGAAGACAGGCTCAGAGGTAGATGGGGCTACACCTTC. It specifies CASSREDRLRGRWGYTF.

The sample holds many counts of this clonotype. V gene TRBV20-1 combines with J gene TRBJ2-7, with 11 nucleotides matching TRBD2. V lost 3 bases to trimming and J lost 2 bases; unmatched junction nucleotides: 12. This CDR3 is built from 17 residues. The V gene's germline CDR1 is DFQATT and CDR2 SNEGSKA (reference sequence). For the CDR3, the DNA is TGCAGTGCTAGGGGTTACCTACTAGCGGGAGCAGCCTACGAGCAGTACTTC. It is translated as CSARGYLLAGAAYEQYF.

The chain recombines TRBV3-1 with TRBJ2-5, with 7 bases aligning to TRBD2. V dropped 4 bases and J dropped 3; count of bases not matched to a gene: 2. The CDR3 totals 13 residues. CDR1 LGHDT and CDR2 YNNKEL come from the germline V gene (reference sequence). The CDR3 loop reads CASSRAGEETQYF. The DNA of the CDR3 is TGTGCCAGCAGCCGGGCGGGAGAAGAGACCCAGTACTTC.

This clonotype was seen many times. The chain uses TRBV4-2 and TRBJ2-5; D not resolved. V was clipped by 2 bases and J by 4 bases, with 8 bases between them. Per germline, CDR1 LGHNA and CDR2 YNFKEQ. This CDR3 contains 13 residues. CDR3 DNA sequence: TGTGCCAGCAGCCAAATTAATGCAGAGACCCAGTACTTC. This sequence encodes CASSQINAETQYF.

V usage is TRBV12-3 or TRBV12-4 and J usage is TRBJ1-6, with TRBD1 matching over 7 bases. This CDR3 is built from 17 residues. The J segment lost 6 bases and the V segment lost 6 bases, leaving 14 bases of the junction unmatched. CDR3 sequence (DNA): TGTGCCAGCAGCCGAAACATAGGGGGCAGTGTTAATTCACCCCTCCACTTT. This encodes CASSRNIGGSVNSPLHF.

This clonotype came up a few times. CDR3 DNA: TGTGCCAGCAGATGGGGCGCCCAGAGCTCCTACGAGCAGTACTTC. This sequence encodes CASRWGAQSSYEQYF. The V call is TRBV27, the J call TRBJ2-7; D may be TRBD1 (5 bases). The V end was cut by 6 bases, the J end by 0 bases, with 15 bases between. The CDR3 length is 15 residues. Germline assignment: CDR1 MNHEY and CDR2 SMNVEV (reference sequence).

This clonotype was recorded at least ten times. This chain links TRBV7-3 with TRBJ2-5; no definite D call. V gave up 4 bases and J gave up 5 bases, with 8 bases separating them. The CDR3 has 12 residues. From germline, CDR1 is SGHTA and CDR2 FQGTGA. CDR3 in amino acids: CASSSPGETQYF. CDR3 sequence (DNA): TGTGCCAGCAGCTCTCCCGGGGAGACCCAGTACTTC. Full variable domain (remainder filled in from reference TRBV7-3 and TRBJ2-5): GAGVSQTPSNKVTEKGKYVELRCDPISGHTALYWYRQSLGQGPEFLIYFQGTGAADDSGLPNDRFFAVRPEGSVSTLKIQRTERGDSAVYLCASSSPGETQYFGPGTRLLVL.

This clonotype was seen ten or more times. This chain uses TRBV6-2 or TRBV6-3 with TRBJ2-2; D unresolved. The CDR3 runs 14 residues. CDR1 and CDR2 from the germline V gene are MNHEY and SVGEGT. V was pared by 2 bases and J by 4 bases, with 8 bases between. CDR3 bases: TGTGCCAGCAGTTACGGACCCTCCACCGGGGAGCTGTTTTTT. Amino acid sequence: CASSYGPSTGELFF.